This entry concerns a single T cell receptor beta chain. With autoimmune disease history or systemic immunosuppression, patients were excluded. This entry comes from a study of OX40 agonist ivuxolimab in advanced cancers. Study overall: In this trial design, patients received ivuxolimab intravenously at 0.01 to 10 mg/kg every 2 weeks.

Only in-frame clones appear in the TCRdb table, and some are missing; sequencing was by immunoSEQ multiplex PCR. The sample consists of more than 60,000 clones, roughly 85% of them appearing once. Per the germline V gene, CDR1 is SGHVS and CDR2 is FNYEAQ. The CDR3 is made up of 14 amino acids. Deletions cut 2 bases from V and 1 base from J, with 5 bases between. The rearrangement joins TRBV7-6 to TRBJ2-2, with D perhaps matching TRBD2 (5 bases). This TCR derives from an adult with an advanced solid tumor such as melanoma, head and neck, liver or kidney cancer. The specimen was CD4+ or CD8+ T cells sorted from blood, collected in a trial of the OX40 agonist ivuxolimab. The chain's CDR3 is CASSLRENTGELFF. CDR3 nucleotide sequence: TGTGCCAGCAGCTTACGGGAGAACACCGGGGAGCTGTTTTTT.